This TCR beta chain is drawn from a study of blood T cell repertoires in COVID-19. Study details: Specimens from acute and convalescent COVID-19 originated in the United States, Italy and Spain. PBMCs, B-cell-depleted T cells, or T cells were the source of the cDNA or gDNA that made up the material.

Germline assignment: CDR1 KGHSH and CDR2 LQKENI. The CDR3 loop spans 17 amino acids. Between the trimmed V and J ends, which lost 0 bases and 0 bases, there was a span of 9 bases. How the authors handled the data: Amplifying reference gene primers gave estimates of nucleated cell counts. The repertoire was sequenced with immunoSEQ multiplex PCR; TCRdb's copy has only in-frame clones and lacks some. That table supplies the V and J calls and clone size; D and trimming were determined from the DNA. This table has over 250,000 clones, approximately 83% appearing once. The receptor was isolated from a woman aged 45-65 years who had recovered from COVID-19. The J gene is TRBJ2-6, the V gene TRBV18; the D is unclear. The sequenced material came from peripheral blood. The CDR3 nucleotides are TGTGCCAGCTCACCACCGAGGTACCCCTCTGGGGCCAACGTCCTGACTTTC. Translated: CASSPPRYPSGANVLTF.